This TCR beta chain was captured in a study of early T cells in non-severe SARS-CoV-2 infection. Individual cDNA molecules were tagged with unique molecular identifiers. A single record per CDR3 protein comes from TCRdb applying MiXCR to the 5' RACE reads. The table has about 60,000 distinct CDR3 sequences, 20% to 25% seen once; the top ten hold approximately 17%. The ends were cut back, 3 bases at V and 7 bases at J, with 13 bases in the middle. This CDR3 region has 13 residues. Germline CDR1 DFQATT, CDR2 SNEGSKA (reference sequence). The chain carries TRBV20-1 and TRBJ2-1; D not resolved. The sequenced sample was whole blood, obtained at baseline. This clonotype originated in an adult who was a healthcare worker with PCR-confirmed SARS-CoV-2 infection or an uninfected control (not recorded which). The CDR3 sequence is CSASSPDGNEQFF. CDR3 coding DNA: TGCAGTGCTAGTTCCCCCGATGGGAATGAGCAGTTCTTC.